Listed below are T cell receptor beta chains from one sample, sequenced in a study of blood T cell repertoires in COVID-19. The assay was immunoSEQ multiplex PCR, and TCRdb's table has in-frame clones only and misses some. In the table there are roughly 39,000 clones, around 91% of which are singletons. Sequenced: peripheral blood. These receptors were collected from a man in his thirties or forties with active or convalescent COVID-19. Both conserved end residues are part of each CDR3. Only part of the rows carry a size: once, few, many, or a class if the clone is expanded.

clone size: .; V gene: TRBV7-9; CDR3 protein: CASSLVDLPIETQYF
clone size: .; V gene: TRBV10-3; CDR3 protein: CAISEATGGRTGELFF
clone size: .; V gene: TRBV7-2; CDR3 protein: CASSSLGANVLTF
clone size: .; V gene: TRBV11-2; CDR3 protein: CASSLSSDRGGGYTF
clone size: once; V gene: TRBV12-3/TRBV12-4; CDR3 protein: CATFPYSNQPQHF
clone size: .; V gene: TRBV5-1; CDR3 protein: CASSLGSGKETQYF
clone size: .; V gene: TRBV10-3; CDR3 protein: CATGQDSGNTIYF
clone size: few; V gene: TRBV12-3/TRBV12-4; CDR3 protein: CASSYRGPTEAFF
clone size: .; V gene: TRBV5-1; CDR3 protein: CASSLGGTGELFF
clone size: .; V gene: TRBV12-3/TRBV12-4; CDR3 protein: CASRPGTHYEQYF